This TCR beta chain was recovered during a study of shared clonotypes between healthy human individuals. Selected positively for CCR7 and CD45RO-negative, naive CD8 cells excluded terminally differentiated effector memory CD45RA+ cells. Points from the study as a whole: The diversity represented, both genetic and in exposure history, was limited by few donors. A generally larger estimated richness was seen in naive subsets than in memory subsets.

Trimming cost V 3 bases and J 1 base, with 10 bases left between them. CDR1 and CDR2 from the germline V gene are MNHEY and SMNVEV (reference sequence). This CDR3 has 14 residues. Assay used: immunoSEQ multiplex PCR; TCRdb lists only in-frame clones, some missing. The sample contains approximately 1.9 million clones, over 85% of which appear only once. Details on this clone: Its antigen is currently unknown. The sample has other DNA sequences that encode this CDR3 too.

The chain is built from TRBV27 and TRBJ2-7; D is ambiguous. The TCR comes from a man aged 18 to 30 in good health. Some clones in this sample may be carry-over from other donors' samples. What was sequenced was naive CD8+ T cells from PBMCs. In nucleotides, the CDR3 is TGTGCCAGCAGTTTGTTGGCCGCTTCCTACGAGCAGTACTTC. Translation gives CASSLLAASYEQYF.